These 2 T cell receptor beta chains share one sample of origin, sequenced in a study of response to subunit inactivated influenza vaccine. TCRdb reanalysed the RT-PCR reads using MiXCR and keeps one entry per CDR3 protein. The table shows hundreds of thousands of distinct CDR3 sequences, with about 25% occurring only once. This material consisted of CD4+ T cells sorted from PBMCs, taken about 5 days after vaccination. These TCRs come from a man aged 50 or older who received an inactivated influenza vaccine.

This clonotype was seen many times. The chain uses TRBV3-1 and TRBJ2-2; D is uncertain. The ends were cut back, 3 bases at V and 3 bases at J, with 2 bases in the middle. The CDR3 runs 12 residues. Germline CDR1 is LGHDT and CDR2 is YNNKEL (reference sequence). The CDR3 protein is CASSHHTGELFF. CDR3 DNA sequence: TGTGCCAGCAGCCATCACACCGGGGAGCTGTTTTTT. Full variable domain (remainder filled in from reference TRBV3-1 and TRBJ2-2): DTAVSQTPKYLVTQMGNDKSIKCEQNLGHDTMYWYKQDSKKFLKIMFSYNNKELIINETVPNRFSPKSPDKAHLNLHINSLELGDSAVYFCASSHHTGELFFGEGSRLTVL.

This clonotype was seen only once. V usage is TRBV7-9 and J usage is TRBJ2-5; D unresolved. The CDR3 extends over 14 amino acids. Germline loops: CDR1 SEHNR, CDR2 FQNEAQ (reference sequence). With 2 bases removed from V and 7 bases from J, the gap between germline ends came to 14 bases. The CDR3 DNA follows: TGTGCCAGCAGCTTATCCCACGACGGCGGGACCCAGTACTTC. Its translation is CASSLSHDGGTQYF.